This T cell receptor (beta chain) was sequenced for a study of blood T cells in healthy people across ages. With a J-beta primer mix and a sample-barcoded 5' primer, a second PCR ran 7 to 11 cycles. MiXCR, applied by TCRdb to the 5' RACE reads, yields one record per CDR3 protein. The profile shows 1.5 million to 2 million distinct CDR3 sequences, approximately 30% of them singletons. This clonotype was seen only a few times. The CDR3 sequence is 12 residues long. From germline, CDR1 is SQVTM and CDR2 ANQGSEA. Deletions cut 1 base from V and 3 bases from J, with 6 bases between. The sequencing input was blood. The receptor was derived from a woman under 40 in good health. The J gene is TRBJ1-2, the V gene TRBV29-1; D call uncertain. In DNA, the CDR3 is TGCAGCGTTGAAGGGGCAGACTATGGCTACACCTTC. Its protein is CSVEGADYGYTF.